Shown below are 27 T cell receptor beta chains from a single sample sequenced in a study of OX40 agonist ivuxolimab in advanced cancers. The assay was immunoSEQ multiplex PCR, and TCRdb's table has in-frame clones only and misses some. This table has 65,000 to 85,000 clones, approximately 90% appearing once. The sequencing here drew on CD4+ or CD8+ T cells sorted from blood, taken in a trial of the OX40 agonist ivuxolimab. These receptors all come from an adult with an advanced solid tumor such as melanoma, head and neck, liver or kidney cancer.

V usage is TRBV18 and J usage is TRBJ1-1; D gene unclear. The germline CDR1 and CDR2 sequences are KGHSH and LQKENI. The CDR3 extends over 14 amino acids. V shed 4 bases and J shed 4 bases, with 13 bases lying between them. The CDR3 sequence is CASSLSGVSTEAFF. The CDR3 DNA reads as TGTGCCAGCTCACTCAGCGGGGTATCCACTGAAGCTTTCTTT.

This clone is a singleton in its sample. J is TRBJ2-7 and V is TRBV6-1; a weak D match, TRBD2 (6 bases). The germline V gene has CDR1 MNHNS and CDR2 SASEGT. Trimming took 1 base from V and 6 from J, leaving 13 bases between them. The CDR3 extends over 14 amino acids. CDR3 residues: CASSEGGRQGEQYF. CDR3 nucleotides: TGTGCCAGCAGTGAAGGGGGGAGGCAGGGCGAGCAGTACTTC.

The chain has TRBV5-1 and TRBJ2-3; possibly TRBD2 for D (6 bases). This CDR3 is 14 amino acids long. V shed 4 bases and J shed 6 bases, with 15 bases lying between them. The germline gives CDR1 SGHRS, CDR2 YFSETQ. CDR3 loop: CASSLNAGKDTQYF. The DNA for the CDR3 is TGCGCCAGCAGCCTAAATGCGGGGAAGGATACGCAGTATTTT.

V gene TRBV6-5 combines with J gene TRBJ1-4; no definite D call. This CDR3 contains 12 residues. V lost 7 bases, J lost 8 bases, and 11 bases lay in between. Germline loops: CDR1 MNHEY, CDR2 SVGAGI. Here the CDR3 reads CASKGPSEKLFF. The CDR3 coding sequence is TGTGCCAGCAAGGGCCCCTCCGAAAAACTGTTTTTT.

This clone was recorded only once. This chain joins TRBV7-9 and TRBJ1-2, with D unresolved. Germline CDR1 reads SEHNR; CDR2 reads FQNEAQ (reference sequence). The CDR3 totals 13 residues. V gave up 1 base and J gave up 4 bases, with 7 bases separating them. Here the CDR3 DNA reads TGTGCCAGCAGCTTAGATGTTTCCTATGGCTACACCTTC. It is translated as CASSLDVSYGYTF.

The chain couples TRBV18 to TRBJ1-3, with D possibly TRBD1 on 5 matching bases. Trimming removed 3 bases from V and 0 bases from J, with 15 bases in between. Germline lookup yields CDR1 KGHSH and CDR2 LQKENI. The length of the CDR3 is 17 residues. As DNA, the CDR3 is TGTGCCAGCTCACCGCGAAACGGGGCTTACTCTGGAAACACCATATATTTT. Protein sequence: CASSPRNGAYSGNTIYF.

The rearrangement joins TRBV2 to TRBJ1-1; TRBD1 matches 12 bases. CDR1 is SNHLY and CDR2 is FYNNEI in the germline V gene. After removal of 3 bases from V and 4 bases from J, the junction contained 9 bases not matched to a gene. CDR3 length: 17 residues. The CDR3 DNA reads as TGTGCCAGCAGTGAGGGGACAGGGGGCACAGGTAGCACTGAAGCTTTCTTT. Amino acids: CASSEGTGGTGSTEAFF.

The chain has TRBV7-2 and TRBJ1-2, with 12 bases aligning to TRBD1. Germline values: CDR1 SGHTA, CDR2 FQGNSA. V was pared by 0 bases and J by 7 bases, with 6 bases of the junction left unmatched. The CDR3 spans 16 residues. DNA of the CDR3: TGTGCCAGCAGCTTAGCTGGGACAGGGGGCTATGCTGGCTACACCTTC. This translates into CASSLAGTGGYAGYTF.

This chain uses TRBV9 with TRBJ2-3; the D gene could be TRBD1 or TRBD2 (6 bases each). This CDR3 contains 15 residues. The germline gives CDR1 SGDLS, CDR2 YYNGEE. V gave up 0 bases and J gave up 2 bases, with 10 bases separating them. The CDR3 protein is CASSVGGGNTDTQYF. In DNA form, the CDR3 reads TGTGCCAGCAGCGTAGGAGGGGGGAACACAGATACGCAGTATTTT.

The V call is TRBV6-5, the J call TRBJ2-2; D uncertain. Germline assignment: CDR1 MNHEY and CDR2 SVGAGI. CDR3 length equals 14 residues. The germline V and J ends were trimmed by 0 bases and 7 bases, with 9 bases remaining between them. The CDR3: CASSYSSSNGELFF. The CDR3 DNA sequence: TGTGCCAGCAGTTACTCGTCGAGTAACGGGGAGCTGTTTTTT.

This chain uses TRBV29-1 with TRBJ1-1; D not resolved. Germline V gives CDR1 SQVTM, CDR2 ANQGSEA. This CDR3 is 13 amino acids long. The V and J ends lost 8 bases and 1 base respectively, with 14 bases between them. Written as DNA, the CDR3 is TGCAGCCCTTCGAACGCACAGAACACTGAAGCTTTCTTT. It specifies CSPSNAQNTEAFF.

J is TRBJ2-5 and V is TRBV18; possibly TRBD2 for D (5 bases). CDR1 and CDR2 (germline): KGHSH, LQKENI. The CDR3 length is 14 residues. V was shortened by 0 bases and J by 5 bases, with 10 bases between the two germline ends. CDR3 amino acids: CASSPPSERETQYF. The DNA for the CDR3 is TGTGCCAGCTCACCACCGAGCGAGCGGGAGACCCAGTACTTC.

The chain is built from TRBV19 and TRBJ2-1; 7 bases match TRBD2. CDR1 LNHDA and CDR2 SQIVND come from the germline V gene (reference sequence). The trim removed 6 bases at V and 5 bases at J, leaving 13 bases unmatched. This CDR3 has 16 residues. CDR3 in DNA: TGTGCCAGTAGACCTCTGGGGGGGATGGGGAACAATGAGCAGTTCTTC. Translation gives CASRPLGGMGNNEQFF.

The chain carries TRBV6-1 and TRBJ1-2; D unresolved. The ends were cut back, 5 bases at V and 0 bases at J, with 13 bases in the middle. Germline V gene lookup returns CDR1 MNHNS and CDR2 SASEGT. This CDR3 region has 15 residues. The CDR3 protein is CASSLTDGANYGYTF. The CDR3 DNA reads TGTGCCAGCAGTCTTACGGACGGAGCTAACTATGGCTACACCTTC.

The chain carries TRBV19 and TRBJ1-1; a weak D match, TRBD1 (6 bases). The V gene lost 4 bases and the J gene lost 1 base, with 16 bases spanning the gap. CDR3 length equals 16 residues. Per the germline V gene, CDR1 is LNHDA and CDR2 is SQIVND (reference sequence). The CDR3 sequence: CASSRWGALENTEAFF. Here the CDR3 DNA reads TGTGCCAGTAGTAGGTGGGGGGCTCTCGAGAACACTGAAGCTTTCTTT.

The chain is built from TRBV6-1 and TRBJ1-1; no clear D gene. The CDR3 runs 13 residues. Germline V gives CDR1 MNHNS, CDR2 SASEGT. The V and J ends lost 7 bases and 0 bases respectively, with 9 bases between them. CDR3 region: CASTRILNTEAFF. In DNA form, the CDR3 reads TGTGCCAGCACCCGAATCTTGAACACTGAAGCTTTCTTT.

The chain combines TRBV11-2 with TRBJ2-2; D not resolved. Germline CDR1 SGHAT, CDR2 FQNNGV. V was cut by 6 bases and J by 0 bases, with 5 bases left in between. The CDR3 covers 13 residues. The DNA of the CDR3 is TGTGCCAGCAGGACCCCGAACACCGGGGAGCTGTTTTTT. Translating gives CASRTPNTGELFF.

This clone was detected once. CDR3 DNA: TGCGCCAGCAGCTTCAGTGGGACAGGGCTCGACGAGCAGTACTTC. Amino acids: CASSFSGTGLDEQYF. The chain has TRBV5-1 and TRBJ2-7; 9 nucleotides match TRBD1. The CDR3 is 15 amino acids. Germline V gene data show CDR1 as SGHRS and CDR2 as YFSETQ. Trimming cost V 2 bases and J 5 bases; bases outside gene matches: 8.

This chain joins TRBV7-8 and TRBJ1-2; 10 nucleotides line up with TRBD1. The ends lost 2 bases at V and 2 bases at J; junction bases unmatched: 14. The CDR3 spans 19 residues. Germline V gene sequence: CDR1 SGHVS, CDR2 FQNEAQ. DNA for the CDR3: TGTGCCAGCAGCTTAAGCCCTCTCCGGGCGGGACAGGGGAACTATGGCTACACCTTC. Its protein product is CASSLSPLRAGQGNYGYTF.

In regard to this clone: This CDR3 is also generated by other DNA sequences in the sample. The CDR3 DNA reads as TGTGCCAGCAGCTTAGGACAGAACAATGAGCAGTTCTTC. It yields the protein CASSLGQNNEQFF. This rearrangement joins TRBV7-9 to TRBJ2-1; D perhaps matches TRBD1 (5 bases). V was clipped by 1 base and J by 5 bases, with 6 bases between them. This CDR3 comprises 13 residues. CDR1 and CDR2 (germline): SEHNR, FQNEAQ (reference sequence).

This rearrangement joins TRBV19 to TRBJ1-6; possibly TRBD1 for D (6 bases). The CDR3 consists of 13 residues. Looked up from germline, CDR1 is LNHDA and CDR2 is SQIVND (reference sequence). V was shortened by 10 bases and J by 5 bases, with 12 bases between the two germline ends. CDR3 bases: TGTGCCACTAACAGGGCCCATAATTCACCCCTCCACTTT. It specifies CATNRAHNSPLHF.

The gene calls are TRBV7-2 and TRBJ2-7; D is uncertain. Germline V gene lookup returns CDR1 SGHTA and CDR2 FQGNSA. The CDR3 loop spans 14 amino acids. With 5 bases removed from V and 3 bases from J, the gap between germline ends came to 14 bases. As DNA, the CDR3 is TGTGCCAGCAGCCAAACGCGAACTAACTACGAGCAGTACTTC. It encodes CASSQTRTNYEQYF.

The genes are TRBV2 and TRBJ1-5; TRBD1 aligns across 7 bases. The CDR3 is 12 amino acids. V was pared by 5 bases and J by 6 bases, with 1 base of the junction left unmatched. From germline, CDR1 is SNHLY and CDR2 FYNNEI. This chain's CDR3 is CASSNRGQPQHF. In DNA form, the CDR3 reads TGTGCCAGCAGTAACAGGGGTCAGCCCCAGCATTTT.

The V and J genes are TRBV19 and TRBJ1-6; D is unresolved. Looked up from germline, CDR1 is LNHDA and CDR2 is SQIVND (reference sequence). The CDR3 has 14 amino acids. Trimming stripped 0 bases from V and 10 bases from J, with 10 bases between. Here the CDR3 reads CASSIDRGESPLHF. Written as DNA, the CDR3 is TGTGCCAGTAGTATAGATCGTGGGGAATCACCCCTCCACTTT.

V and J are TRBV5-1 and TRBJ2-7; D possibly corresponds to TRBD2 (5 bases). This CDR3 contains 13 residues. CDR1 is SGHRS, CDR2 YFSETQ, per germline. Trimming cost V 4 bases and J 6 bases, with 14 bases left between them. The CDR3 DNA sequence: TGCGCCAGCAGCCTCGCCGGGGTGCCCGAGCAGTACTTC. It translates to CASSLAGVPEQYF.

The chain uses TRBV15 and TRBJ1-1; perhaps TRBD1 as D (5 bases). Germline V gives CDR1 LNHNV, CDR2 YYDKDF (reference sequence). The CDR3 covers 16 residues. V was pared by 5 bases and J by 1 base, with 17 bases between. As DNA, the CDR3 is TGTGCCACCAGCCCCGGATGGGGGTCTACGAACACTGAAGCTTTCTTT. Translation gives CATSPGWGSTNTEAFF. The full variable domain, completed using reference TRBV15 and TRBJ1-1, is DAMVIQNPRYQVTQFGKPVTLSCSQTLNHNVMYWYQQKSSQAPKLLFHYYDKDFNNEADTPDNFQSRRPNTSFCFLDIRSPGLGDTAMYLCATSPGWGSTNTEAFFGQGTRLTVV.

The chain carries TRBV11-2 and TRBJ2-5; D gene unclear. The J call is in doubt because the DNA end fits TRBJ2-7 better. CDR1 and CDR2 (germline): SGHAT, FQNNGV. This CDR3 has 15 residues. CDR3 bases: TGTGCCAGCAGCTTAGTACATGCTCCAACCTACGAGCAGTACTTC. Translating gives CASSLVHAPTYEQYF.